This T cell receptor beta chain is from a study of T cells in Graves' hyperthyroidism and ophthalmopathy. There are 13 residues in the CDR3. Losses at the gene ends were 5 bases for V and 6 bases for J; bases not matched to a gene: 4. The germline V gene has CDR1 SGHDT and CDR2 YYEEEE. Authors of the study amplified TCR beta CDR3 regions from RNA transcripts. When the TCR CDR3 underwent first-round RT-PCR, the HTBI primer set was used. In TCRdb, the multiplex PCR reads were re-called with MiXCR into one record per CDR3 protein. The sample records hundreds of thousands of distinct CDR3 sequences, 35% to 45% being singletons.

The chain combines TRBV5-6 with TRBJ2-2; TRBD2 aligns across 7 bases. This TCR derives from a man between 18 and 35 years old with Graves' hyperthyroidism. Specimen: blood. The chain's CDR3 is CASRLTSSGELFF. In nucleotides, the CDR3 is TGTGCCAGCAGATTGACTAGCTCCGGGGAGCTGTTTTTT.